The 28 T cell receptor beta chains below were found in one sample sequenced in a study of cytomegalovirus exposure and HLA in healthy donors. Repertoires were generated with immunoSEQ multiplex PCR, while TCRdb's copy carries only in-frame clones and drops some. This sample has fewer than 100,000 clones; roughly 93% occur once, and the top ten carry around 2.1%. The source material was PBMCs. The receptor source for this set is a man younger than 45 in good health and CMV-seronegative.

DNA of the CDR3: TGCGCCAGCAGCTCAACGGGGACAGGGGGGCACGAGCAGTACTTC. The encoded protein is CASSSTGTGGHEQYF. This chain joins TRBV5-1 and TRBJ2-7, with TRBD1 matching 11 bases. The CDR3 is 15 residues long. The junction had 7 bases not matched to a gene; V was cut back by 3 bases and J by 5 bases. Germline V CDR1 and CDR2: SGHRS, YFSETQ.

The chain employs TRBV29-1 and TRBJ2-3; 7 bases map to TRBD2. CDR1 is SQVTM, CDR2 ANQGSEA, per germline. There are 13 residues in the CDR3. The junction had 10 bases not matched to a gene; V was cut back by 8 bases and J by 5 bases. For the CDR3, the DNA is TGCAGCTCCTCGGGGGGTTTTATAGATACGCAGTATTTT. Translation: CSSSGGFIDTQYF.

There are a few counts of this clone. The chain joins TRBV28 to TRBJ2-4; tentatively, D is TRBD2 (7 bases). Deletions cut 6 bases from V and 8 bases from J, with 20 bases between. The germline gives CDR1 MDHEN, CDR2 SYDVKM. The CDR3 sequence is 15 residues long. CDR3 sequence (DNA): TGTGCCAGCAGGACAGGAGCGGGGTCAGCAGACATTCAGTACTTC. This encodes CASRTGAGSADIQYF. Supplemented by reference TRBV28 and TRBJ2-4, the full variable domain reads DVKVTQSSRYLVKRTGEKVFLECVQDMDHENMFWYRQDPGLGLRLIYFSYDVKMKEKGDIPEGYSVSREKKERFSLILESASTNQTSMYLCASRTGAGSADIQYFGAGTRLSVL.

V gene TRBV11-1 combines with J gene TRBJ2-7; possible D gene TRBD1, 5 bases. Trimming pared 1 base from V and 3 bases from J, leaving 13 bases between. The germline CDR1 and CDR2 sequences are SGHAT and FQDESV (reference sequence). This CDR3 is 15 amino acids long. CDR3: CASSLEKGSFYEQYF. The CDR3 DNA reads TGTGCCAGCAGCTTAGAAAAGGGGTCATTCTACGAGCAGTACTTC. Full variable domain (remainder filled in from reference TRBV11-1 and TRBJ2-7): EAEVAQSPRYKITEKSQAVAFWCDPISGHATLYWYRQILGQGPELLVQFQDESVVDDSQLPKDRFSAERLKGVDSTLKIQPAELGDSAMYLCASSLEKGSFYEQYFGPGTRLTVT.

The CDR3 DNA reads TGCGCCAGCAGCTTCGCACAGGGGGATGGCTACACCTTC. Its translation is CASSFAQGDGYTF. This chain connects TRBV5-1 to TRBJ1-2, with 8 bases identical to TRBD1. The CDR3 contains 13 residues. The germline CDR1 and CDR2 sequences are SGHRS and YFSETQ. V trimming: 2 bases; J trimming: 6 bases; junction bases outside the gene matches: 3.

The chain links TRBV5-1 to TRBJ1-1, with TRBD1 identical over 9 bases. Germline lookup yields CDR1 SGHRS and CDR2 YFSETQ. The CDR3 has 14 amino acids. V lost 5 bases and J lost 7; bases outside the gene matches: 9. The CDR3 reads CASRHTGGSDEAFF. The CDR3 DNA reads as TGCGCCAGCAGACATACAGGGGGCTCGGATGAAGCTTTCTTT.

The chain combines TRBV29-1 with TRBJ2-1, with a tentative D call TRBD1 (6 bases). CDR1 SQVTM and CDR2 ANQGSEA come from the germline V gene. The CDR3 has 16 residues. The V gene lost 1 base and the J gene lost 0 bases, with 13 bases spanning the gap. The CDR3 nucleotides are TGCAGCGTTGAAGTTTCAGGGGCCCACTCCTACAATGAGCAGTTCTTC. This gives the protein CSVEVSGAHSYNEQFF.

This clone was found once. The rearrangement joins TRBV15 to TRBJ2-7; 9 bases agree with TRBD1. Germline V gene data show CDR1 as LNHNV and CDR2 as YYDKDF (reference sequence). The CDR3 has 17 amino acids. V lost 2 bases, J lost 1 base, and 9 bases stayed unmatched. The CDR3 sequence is CATSRFLGQGFSYEQYF. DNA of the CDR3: TGTGCCACCAGCAGATTTCTCGGACAGGGGTTTTCCTACGAGCAGTACTTC. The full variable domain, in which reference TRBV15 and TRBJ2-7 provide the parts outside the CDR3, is DAMVIQNPRYQVTQFGKPVTLSCSQTLNHNVMYWYQQKSSQAPKLLFHYYDKDFNNEADTPDNFQSRRPNTSFCFLDIRSPGLGDTAMYLCATSRFLGQGFSYEQYFGPGTRLTVT.

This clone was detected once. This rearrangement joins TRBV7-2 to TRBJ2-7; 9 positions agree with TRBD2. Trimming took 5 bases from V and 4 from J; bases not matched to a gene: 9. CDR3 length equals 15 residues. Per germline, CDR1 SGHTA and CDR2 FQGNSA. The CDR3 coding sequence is TGTGCCAGCAGCATCCGGCGGGGGGGCCAGTACGAGCAGTACTTC. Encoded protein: CASSIRRGGQYEQYF.

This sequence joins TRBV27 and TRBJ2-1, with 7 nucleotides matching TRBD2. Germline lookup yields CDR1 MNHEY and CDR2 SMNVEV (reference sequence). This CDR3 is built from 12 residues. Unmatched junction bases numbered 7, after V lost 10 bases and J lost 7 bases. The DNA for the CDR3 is TGTGCCACCAGAGCGGGATTGAATGAGCAGTTCTTC. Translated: CATRAGLNEQFF.

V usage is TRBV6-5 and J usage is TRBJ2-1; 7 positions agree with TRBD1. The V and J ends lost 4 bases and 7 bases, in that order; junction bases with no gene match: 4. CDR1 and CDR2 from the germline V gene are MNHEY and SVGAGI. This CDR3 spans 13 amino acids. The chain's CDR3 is CASSLNRGNEQFF. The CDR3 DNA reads TGTGCCAGCAGTTTGAACAGGGGAAATGAGCAGTTCTTC.

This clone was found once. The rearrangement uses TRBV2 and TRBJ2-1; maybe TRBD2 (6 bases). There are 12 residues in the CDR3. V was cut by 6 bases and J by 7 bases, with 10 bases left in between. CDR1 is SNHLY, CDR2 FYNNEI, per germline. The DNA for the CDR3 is TGTGCCAGCAGAGCCGGGACTAATGAGCAGTTCTTC. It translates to CASRAGTNEQFF.

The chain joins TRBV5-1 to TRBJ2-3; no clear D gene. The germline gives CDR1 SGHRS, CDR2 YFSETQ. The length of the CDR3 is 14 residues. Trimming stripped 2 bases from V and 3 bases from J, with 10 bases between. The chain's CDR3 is CASSFSVGTDTQYF. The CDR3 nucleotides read TGCGCCAGCAGCTTTTCGGTCGGGACAGATACGCAGTATTTT.

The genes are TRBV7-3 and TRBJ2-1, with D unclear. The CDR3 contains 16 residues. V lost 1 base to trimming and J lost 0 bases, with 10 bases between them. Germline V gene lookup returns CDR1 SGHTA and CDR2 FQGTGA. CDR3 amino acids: CASSLIGGNSYNEQFF. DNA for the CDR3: TGTGCCAGCAGCTTAATCGGCGGAAACTCCTACAATGAGCAGTTCTTC.

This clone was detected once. CDR3 bases: TGTGCCAGCAGTTACGTACAACAGGGGCAGGATGAAAAACTGTTTTTT. The encoded protein is CASSYVQQGQDEKLFF. The chain has TRBV6-5 and TRBJ1-4; 7 bases line up with TRBD1. J gave up 6 bases and V 2 bases, and 9 bases lay outside the gene matches. Germline assignment: CDR1 MNHEY and CDR2 SVGAGI. This CDR3 contains 16 residues.

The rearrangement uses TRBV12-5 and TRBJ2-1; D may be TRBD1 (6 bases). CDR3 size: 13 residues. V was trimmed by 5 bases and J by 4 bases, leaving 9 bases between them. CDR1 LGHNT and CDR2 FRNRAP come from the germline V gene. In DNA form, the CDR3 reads TGTGCTAGTGGTGCGGACAGTTACAATGAGCAGTTCTTC. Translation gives CASGADSYNEQFF.

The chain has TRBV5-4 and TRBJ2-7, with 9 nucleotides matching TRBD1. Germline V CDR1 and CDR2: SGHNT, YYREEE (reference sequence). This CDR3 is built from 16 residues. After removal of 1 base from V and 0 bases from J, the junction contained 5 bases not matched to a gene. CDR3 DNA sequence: TGTGCCAGCAGCTTGAGTGGGACAGGGCTCTCCTACGAGCAGTACTTC. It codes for CASSLSGTGLSYEQYF.

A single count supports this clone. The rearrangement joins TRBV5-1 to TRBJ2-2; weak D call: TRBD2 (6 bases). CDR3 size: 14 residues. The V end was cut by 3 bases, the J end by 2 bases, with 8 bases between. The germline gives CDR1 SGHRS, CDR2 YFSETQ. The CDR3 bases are TGCGCCAGCAGCTGGGGGGAAAACACCGGGGAGCTGTTTTTT. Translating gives CASSWGENTGELFF.

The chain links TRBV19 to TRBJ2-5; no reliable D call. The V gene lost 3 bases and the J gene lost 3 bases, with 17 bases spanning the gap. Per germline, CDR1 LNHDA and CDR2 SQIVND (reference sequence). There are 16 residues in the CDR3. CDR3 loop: CASSITIGAAEETQYF. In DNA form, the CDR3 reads TGTGCCAGTAGTATTACTATCGGCGCGGCGGAAGAGACCCAGTACTTC.

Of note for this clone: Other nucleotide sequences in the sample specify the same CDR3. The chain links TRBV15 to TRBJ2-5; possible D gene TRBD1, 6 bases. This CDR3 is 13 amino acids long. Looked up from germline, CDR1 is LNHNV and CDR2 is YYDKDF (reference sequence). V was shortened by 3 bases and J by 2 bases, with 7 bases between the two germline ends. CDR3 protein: CATSRDRQETQYF. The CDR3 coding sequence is TGTGCCACCAGCAGGGACAGACAAGAGACCCAGTACTTC.

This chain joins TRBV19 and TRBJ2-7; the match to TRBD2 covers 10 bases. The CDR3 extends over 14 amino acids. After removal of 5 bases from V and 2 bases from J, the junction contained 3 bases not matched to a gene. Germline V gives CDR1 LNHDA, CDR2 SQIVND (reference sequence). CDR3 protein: CASSDLAGAYEQYF. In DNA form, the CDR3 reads TGTGCCAGTAGTGACCTAGCGGGAGCCTACGAGCAGTACTTC.

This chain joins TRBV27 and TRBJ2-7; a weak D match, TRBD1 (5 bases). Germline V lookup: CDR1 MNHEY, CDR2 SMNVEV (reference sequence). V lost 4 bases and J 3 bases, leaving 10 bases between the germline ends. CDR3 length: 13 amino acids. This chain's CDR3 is CASSSQGHYEQYF. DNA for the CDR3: TGTGCCAGCAGTTCACAAGGACACTACGAGCAGTACTTC.

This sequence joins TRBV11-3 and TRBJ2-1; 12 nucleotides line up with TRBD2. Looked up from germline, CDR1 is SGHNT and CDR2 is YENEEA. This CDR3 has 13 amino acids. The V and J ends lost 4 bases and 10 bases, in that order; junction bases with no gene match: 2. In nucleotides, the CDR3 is TGTGCCAGCAGCTCTAGCGGGAGGGGGGAGCAGTTCTTC. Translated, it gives CASSSSGRGEQFF.

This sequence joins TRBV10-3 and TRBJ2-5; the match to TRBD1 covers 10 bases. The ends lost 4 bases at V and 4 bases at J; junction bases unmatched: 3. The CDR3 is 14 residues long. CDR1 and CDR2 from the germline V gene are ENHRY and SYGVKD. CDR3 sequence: CAISAGDRGETQYF. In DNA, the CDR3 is TGTGCCATCAGTGCAGGGGACAGGGGAGAGACCCAGTACTTC.

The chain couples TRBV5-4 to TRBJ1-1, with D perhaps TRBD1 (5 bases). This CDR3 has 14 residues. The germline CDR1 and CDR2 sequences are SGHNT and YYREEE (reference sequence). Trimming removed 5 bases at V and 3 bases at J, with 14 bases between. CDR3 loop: CASRPQGDDTEAFF. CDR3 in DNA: TGTGCCAGCAGACCTCAGGGTGACGACACTGAAGCTTTCTTT. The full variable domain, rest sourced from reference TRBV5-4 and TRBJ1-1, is ETGVTQSPTHLIKTRGQQVTLRCSSQSGHNTVSWYQQALGQGPQFIFQYYREEENGRGNFPPRFSGLQFPNYSSELNVNALELDDSALYLCASRPQGDDTEAFFGQGTRLTVV.

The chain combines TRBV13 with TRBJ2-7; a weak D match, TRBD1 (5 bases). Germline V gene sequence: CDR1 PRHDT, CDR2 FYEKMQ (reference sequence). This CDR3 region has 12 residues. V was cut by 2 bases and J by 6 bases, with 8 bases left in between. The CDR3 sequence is CASSLLGVEQYF. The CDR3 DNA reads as TGTGCCAGCAGCTTATTAGGGGTCGAGCAGTACTTC.

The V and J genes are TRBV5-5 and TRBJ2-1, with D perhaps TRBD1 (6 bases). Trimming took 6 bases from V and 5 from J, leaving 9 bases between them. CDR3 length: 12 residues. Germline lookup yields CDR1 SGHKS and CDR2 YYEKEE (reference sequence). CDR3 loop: CASTRTDNEQFF. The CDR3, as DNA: TGTGCCAGCACCCGGACAGACAATGAGCAGTTCTTC.

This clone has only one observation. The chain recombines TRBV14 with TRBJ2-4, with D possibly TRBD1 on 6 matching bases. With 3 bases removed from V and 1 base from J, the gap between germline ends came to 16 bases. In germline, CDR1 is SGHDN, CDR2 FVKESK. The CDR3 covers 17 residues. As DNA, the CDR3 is TGTGCCAGCAGCCACCATACAGGGTTGAGTGCCAAAAACATTCAGTACTTC. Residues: CASSHHTGLSAKNIQYF. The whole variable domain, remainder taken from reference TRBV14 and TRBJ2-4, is EAGVTQFPSHSVIEKGQTVTLRCDPISGHDNLYWYRRVMGKEIKFLLHFVKESKQDESGMPNNRFLAERTGGTYSTLKVQPAELEDSGVYFCASSHHTGLSAKNIQYFGAGTRLSVL.